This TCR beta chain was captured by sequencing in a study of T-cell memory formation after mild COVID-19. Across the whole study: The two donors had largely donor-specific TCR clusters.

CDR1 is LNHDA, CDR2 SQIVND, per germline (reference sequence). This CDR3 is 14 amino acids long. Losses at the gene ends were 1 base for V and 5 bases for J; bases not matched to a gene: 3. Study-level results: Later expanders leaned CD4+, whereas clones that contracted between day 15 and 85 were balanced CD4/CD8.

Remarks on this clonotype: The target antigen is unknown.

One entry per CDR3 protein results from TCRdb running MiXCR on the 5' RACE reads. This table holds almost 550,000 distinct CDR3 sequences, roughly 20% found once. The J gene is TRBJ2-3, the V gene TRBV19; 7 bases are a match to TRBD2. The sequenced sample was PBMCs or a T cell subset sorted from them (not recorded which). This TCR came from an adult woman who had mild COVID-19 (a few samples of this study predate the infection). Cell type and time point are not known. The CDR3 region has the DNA TGTGCCAGTAGTATAGGTGGGGGGGAAGATACGCAGTATTTT. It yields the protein CASSIGGGEDTQYF.